A single sample is the source of the 15 T cell receptor beta chains below, sequenced in a study of immune cell composition in non-small cell lung cancer. Normal lung was sampled as far from the tumour as possible, at least 3 cm. Produced via immunoSEQ multiplex PCR; TCRdb's table is partial and in-frame only. Here the sample spans about 4,900 clones, 72% being singletons. Specimen: non-adjacent lung tissue. The source is a human donor with non-small cell lung cancer.

The chain employs TRBV19 and TRBJ2-1; tentative D call: TRBD2 (6 bases). The germline V gene has CDR1 LNHDA and CDR2 SQIVND (reference sequence). The V end was cut by 7 bases, the J end by 8 bases, with 21 bases between. The CDR3 has 15 amino acids. The CDR3 DNA is TGTGCCAGTACCCCTAGGAGGGAGGTTCTCCATGAGCAGTTCTTC. It encodes CASTPRREVLHEQFF.

This chain connects TRBV4-3 to TRBJ2-7, with D possibly TRBD2 on 7 matching bases. The CDR3 runs 16 residues. The ends were cut back, 6 bases at V and 4 bases at J, with 22 bases in the middle. The germline gives CDR1 LGHNA, CDR2 YSLEER. This CDR3 reads CASSPGQGRASYEQYF. The CDR3 DNA is TGCGCCAGCAGTCCGGGGCAGGGGAGGGCCTCATACGAGCAGTACTTC.

This clone is classed as medium-sized. The same CDR3 arises from other DNA sequences in this sample as well. This CDR3 reads CASSLTSVNTGELFF. In DNA, the CDR3 is TGCGCCAGCAGCTTGACTAGCGTGAACACCGGGGAGCTGTTTTTT. V gene TRBV5-1 combines with J gene TRBJ2-2; TRBD2 agrees at 7 bases. The CDR3 totals 15 residues. V lost 1 base to trimming and J lost 1 base; unmatched junction nucleotides: 1. CDR1 and CDR2 (germline): SGHRS, YFSETQ.

The V and J genes are TRBV4-1 and TRBJ1-2; possibly TRBD1 for D (5 bases). Germline assignment: CDR1 MGHRA and CDR2 YSYEKL. V dropped 0 bases and J dropped 4 bases, with 12 bases sitting between them. This CDR3 contains 15 residues. Written as DNA, the CDR3 is TGCGCCAGCAGCCAAGAAACGTGGGGGGGCTATGGCTACACCTTC. It translates to CASSQETWGGYGYTF.

The CDR3 nucleotides read TGTGCCAGCAGCCCCTTGGGAAGCGGGAGACGCAATGAGCAGTTCTTC. Translation gives CASSPLGSGRRNEQFF. The rearrangement joins TRBV7-9 to TRBJ2-1; 8 bases line up with TRBD2. Trimming took 5 bases from V and 6 from J; bases not matched to a gene: 12. This CDR3 spans 16 amino acids. CDR1 SEHNR and CDR2 FQNEAQ come from the germline V gene (reference sequence).

CDR3 region: CASSLKGMTGVNSPLHF. CDR3 DNA: TGTGCCAGCAGCTTAAAGGGCATGACGGGGGTAAACTCACCCCTCCACTTT. The chain joins TRBV13 to TRBJ1-6; weak D call: TRBD1 (5 bases). The germline gives CDR1 PRHDT, CDR2 FYEKMQ (reference sequence). Trimming took off 2 bases at V and 10 bases at J, with 21 bases between the two ends. CDR3 length: 17 residues.

V usage is TRBV30 and J usage is TRBJ2-5; 12 bases are a match to TRBD2. This CDR3 comprises 15 residues. Germline CDR1 reads GTSNPN; CDR2 reads SVGIG (reference sequence). Trimming cost V 2 bases and J 2 bases; bases outside gene matches: 3. The DNA for the CDR3 is TGTGCCTGGAGTCCCGGGACTAGCGGGCAAGAGACCCAGTACTTC. This gives the protein CAWSPGTSGQETQYF.

The chain uses TRBV19 and TRBJ1-3; D is uncertain. The V end lost 5 bases, the J end lost 1 base, and 12 bases lay between the germline ends. Germline CDR1 and CDR2: LNHDA and SQIVND (reference sequence). There are 15 residues in the CDR3. CDR3 in amino acids: CASSATRRSGNTIYF. The CDR3 coding sequence is TGTGCCAGTAGTGCCACAAGGAGATCTGGAAACACCATATATTTT.

V and J are TRBV6-5 and TRBJ2-5; 9 bases align to TRBD2. CDR1 and CDR2 (germline): MNHEY, SVGAGI. This CDR3 contains 15 residues. Trimming took 2 bases from V and 3 from J; bases not matched to a gene: 4. The CDR3 DNA is TGTGCCAGCAGTTACGCCGCGGGAGGGGAAGAGACCCAGTACTTC. Protein sequence: CASSYAAGGEETQYF.

The chain carries TRBV6-5 and TRBJ2-2, with 8 nucleotides matching TRBD2. The CDR3 consists of 15 residues. J gave up 6 bases and V 5 bases, and 8 bases lay outside the gene matches. Looked up from germline, CDR1 is MNHEY and CDR2 is SVGAGI. The CDR3 DNA sequence: TGTGCCAGCAGTCGGGAGGGGAGTGGGGCCGGGGAGCTGTTTTTT. Amino acids: CASSREGSGAGELFF.

This clone appeared a few times. The rearrangement links TRBV6-5 to TRBJ2-1; 7 nucleotides match TRBD2. This CDR3 spans 14 amino acids. Germline CDR1 MNHEY, CDR2 SVGAGI. J lost 5 bases, V lost 5 bases, and 6 bases had no gene match. CDR3: CASSEYGGDNEQFF. The DNA for the CDR3 is TGTGCCAGCAGTGAATATGGGGGGGACAATGAGCAGTTCTTC.

The rearrangement links TRBV18 to TRBJ2-7; D possibly corresponds to TRBD2 (5 bases). CDR1 is KGHSH and CDR2 is LQKENI in the germline V gene. Trimming removed 3 bases from V and 7 bases from J, with 19 bases in between. The CDR3 length is 15 residues. The CDR3 DNA reads as TGTGCCAGCTCACCCCCGGACTCAAGTCGGGGAGAGCAGTACTTC. This codes for CASSPPDSSRGEQYF.

The chain combines TRBV25-1 with TRBJ2-3; perhaps TRBD1 as D (5 bases). V was clipped by 2 bases and J by 4 bases, with 19 bases between them. Per the germline V gene, CDR1 is MGHDK and CDR2 is SYGVNS. The CDR3 has 17 amino acids. The CDR3, as DNA: TGTGCCAGCAGTGAAAGGGGTGGTATAGTCCCAGCAGATACGCAGTATTTT. This sequence encodes CASSERGGIVPADTQYF.

The rearrangement links TRBV5-5 to TRBJ2-4; TRBD2 agrees at 7 bases. The CDR3 consists of 16 residues. Trimming at V came to 4 bases and at J to 1 base, leaving 8 bases not matched to a gene. From germline, CDR1 is SGHKS and CDR2 YYEKEE (reference sequence). CDR3: CASSLRMGGAKNIQYF. The CDR3 DNA reads TGTGCCAGCAGCCTCCGGATGGGGGGGGCCAAAAACATTCAGTACTTC.

The chain combines TRBV6-6 with TRBJ1-4; possible D gene TRBD1, 5 bases. The CDR3 is 12 amino acids. Trimming pared 6 bases from V and 8 bases from J, leaving 10 bases between. Per the germline V gene, CDR1 is MNHNY and CDR2 is SVGAGI (reference sequence). The CDR3 region has the DNA TGTGCCAGCAGGCAGGGCGACGAAAAACTGTTTTTT. Its protein is CASRQGDEKLFF.